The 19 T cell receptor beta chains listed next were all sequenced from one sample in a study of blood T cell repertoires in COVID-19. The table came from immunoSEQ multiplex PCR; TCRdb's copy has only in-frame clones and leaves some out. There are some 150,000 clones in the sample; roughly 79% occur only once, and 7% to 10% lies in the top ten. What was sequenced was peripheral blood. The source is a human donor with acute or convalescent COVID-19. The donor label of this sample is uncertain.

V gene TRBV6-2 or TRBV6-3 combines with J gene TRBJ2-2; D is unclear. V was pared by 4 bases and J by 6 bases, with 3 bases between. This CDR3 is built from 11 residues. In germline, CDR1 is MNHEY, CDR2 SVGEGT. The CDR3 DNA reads TGTGCCAGCAGTTGGCCCGGGGAGCTGTTTTTT. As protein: CASSWPGELFF.

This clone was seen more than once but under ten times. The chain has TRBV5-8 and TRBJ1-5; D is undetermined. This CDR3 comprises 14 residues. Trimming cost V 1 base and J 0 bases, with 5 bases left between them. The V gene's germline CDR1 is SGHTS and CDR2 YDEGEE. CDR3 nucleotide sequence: TGTGCCAGCAGCTTGCGGGATAGCAATCAGCCCCAGCATTTT. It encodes CASSLRDSNQPQHF.

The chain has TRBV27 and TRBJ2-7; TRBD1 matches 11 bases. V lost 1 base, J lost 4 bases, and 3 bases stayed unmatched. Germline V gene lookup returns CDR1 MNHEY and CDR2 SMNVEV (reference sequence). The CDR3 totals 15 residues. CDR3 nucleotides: TGTGCCAGCAGTTTATGGGGACAGGGGGGATACGAGCAGTACTTC. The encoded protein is CASSLWGQGGYEQYF.

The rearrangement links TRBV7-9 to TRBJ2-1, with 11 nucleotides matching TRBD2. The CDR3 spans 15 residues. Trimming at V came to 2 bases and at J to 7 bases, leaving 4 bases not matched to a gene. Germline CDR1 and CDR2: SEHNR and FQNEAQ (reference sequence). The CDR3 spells CASSLKASGGNEQFF. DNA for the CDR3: TGTGCCAGCAGCTTAAAGGCTAGCGGGGGGAATGAGCAGTTCTTC.

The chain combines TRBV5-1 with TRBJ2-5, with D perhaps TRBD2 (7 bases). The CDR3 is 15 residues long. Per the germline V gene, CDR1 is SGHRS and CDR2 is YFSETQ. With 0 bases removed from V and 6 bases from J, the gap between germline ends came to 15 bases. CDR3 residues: CASSLAVGGRKTQYF. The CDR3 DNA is TGCGCCAGCAGCTTGGCTGTGGGGGGGCGGAAGACCCAGTACTTC.

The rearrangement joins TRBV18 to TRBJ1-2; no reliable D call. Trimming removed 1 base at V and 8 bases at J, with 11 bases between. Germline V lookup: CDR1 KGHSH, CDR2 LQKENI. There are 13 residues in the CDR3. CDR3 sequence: CASSPREEIGYTF. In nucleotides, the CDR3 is TGTGCCAGCTCACCACGAGAGGAAATCGGCTACACCTTC.

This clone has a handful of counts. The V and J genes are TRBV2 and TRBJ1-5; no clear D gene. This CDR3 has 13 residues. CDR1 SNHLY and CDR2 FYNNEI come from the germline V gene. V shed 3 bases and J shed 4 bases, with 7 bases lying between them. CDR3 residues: CASSDSGNQPQHF. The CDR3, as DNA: TGTGCCAGCAGTGACTCAGGAAATCAGCCCCAGCATTTT.

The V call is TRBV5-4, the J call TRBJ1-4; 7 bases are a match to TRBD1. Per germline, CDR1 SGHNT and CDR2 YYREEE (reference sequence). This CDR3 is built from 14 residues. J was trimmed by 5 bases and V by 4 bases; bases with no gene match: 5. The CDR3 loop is CASSQGGRNEKLFF. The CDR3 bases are TGTGCCAGCAGCCAGGGGGGACGGAATGAAAAACTGTTTTTT. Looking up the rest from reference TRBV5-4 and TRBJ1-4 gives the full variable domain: ETGVTQSPTHLIKTRGQQVTLRCSSQSGHNTVSWYQQALGQGPQFIFQYYREEENGRGNFPPRFSGLQFPNYSSELNVNALELDDSALYLCASSQGGRNEKLFFGSGTQLSVL.

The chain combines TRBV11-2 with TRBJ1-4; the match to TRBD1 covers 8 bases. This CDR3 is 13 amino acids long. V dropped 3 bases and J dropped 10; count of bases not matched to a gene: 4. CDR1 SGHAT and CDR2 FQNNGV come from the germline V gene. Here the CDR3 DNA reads TGTGCCAGCAGCTTGGCAGGGGGCGGAAAACTGTTTTTT. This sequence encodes CASSLAGGGKLFF.

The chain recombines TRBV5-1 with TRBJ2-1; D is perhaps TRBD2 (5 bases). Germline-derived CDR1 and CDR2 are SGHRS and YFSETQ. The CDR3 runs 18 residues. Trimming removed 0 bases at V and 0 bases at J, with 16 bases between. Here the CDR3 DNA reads TGCGCCAGCAGCTTGGAGCCTAGCTCCTGGAGCTCCTACAATGAGCAGTTCTTC. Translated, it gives CASSLEPSSWSSYNEQFF. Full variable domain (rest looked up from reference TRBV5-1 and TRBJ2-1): KAGVTQTPRYLIKTRGQQVTLSCSPISGHRSVSWYQQTPGQGLQFLFEYFSETQRNKGNFPGRFSGRQFSNSRSEMNVSTLELGDSALYLCASSLEPSSWSSYNEQFFGPGTRLTVL.

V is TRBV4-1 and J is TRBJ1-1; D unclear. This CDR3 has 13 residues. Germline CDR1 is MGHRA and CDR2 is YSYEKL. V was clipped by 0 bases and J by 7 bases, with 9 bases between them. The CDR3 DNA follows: TGCGCCAGCAGCCAAGATAAGGGAGGTGAAGCTTTCTTT. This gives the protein CASSQDKGGEAFF.

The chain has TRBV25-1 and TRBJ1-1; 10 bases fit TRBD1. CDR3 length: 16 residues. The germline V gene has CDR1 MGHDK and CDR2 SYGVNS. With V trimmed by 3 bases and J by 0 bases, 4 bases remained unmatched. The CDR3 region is CASSEGQGTMNTEAFF. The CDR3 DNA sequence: TGTGCCAGCAGTGAGGGACAGGGGACCATGAACACTGAAGCTTTCTTT.

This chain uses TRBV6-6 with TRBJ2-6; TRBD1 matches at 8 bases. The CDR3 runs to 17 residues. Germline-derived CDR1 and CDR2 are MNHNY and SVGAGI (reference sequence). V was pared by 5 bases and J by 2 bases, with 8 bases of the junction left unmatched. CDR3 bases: TGTGCCAGCAGTCCGACAGGGGTCTTGACTGGGGCCAACGTCCTGACTTTC. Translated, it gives CASSPTGVLTGANVLTF.

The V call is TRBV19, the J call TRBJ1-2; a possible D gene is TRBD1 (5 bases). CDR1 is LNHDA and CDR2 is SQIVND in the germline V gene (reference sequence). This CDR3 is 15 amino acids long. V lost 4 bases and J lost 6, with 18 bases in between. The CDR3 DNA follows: TGTGCCAGTAGTAGCGAACGAACAGGAAGAAATGGCTACACCTTC. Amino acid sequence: CASSSERTGRNGYTF.

This CDR3 reads CASSSLDRGTSPLHF. The CDR3 nucleotides read TGTGCCAGCAGTTCCCTGGACAGGGGAACTTCACCCCTCCACTTT. This chain links TRBV6-5 with TRBJ1-6; TRBD1 matches at 9 bases. The V gene end was trimmed by 4 bases and the J gene end by 9 bases; junction bases not matched to a gene: 7. CDR3 length equals 15 residues. CDR1 is MNHEY, CDR2 SVGAGI, per germline.

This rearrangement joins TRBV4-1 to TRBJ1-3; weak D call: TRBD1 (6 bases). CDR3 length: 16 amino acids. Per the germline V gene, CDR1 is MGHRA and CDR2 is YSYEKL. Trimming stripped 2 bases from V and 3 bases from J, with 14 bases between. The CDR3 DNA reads TGCGCCAGCAGCCAACTGCACAGGGAAAGTGGAAACACCATATATTTT. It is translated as CASSQLHRESGNTIYF.

This chain's CDR3 is CASSSYSGTGDFSGANVLTF. CDR3 coding DNA: TGTGCCAGCAGCTCCTACTCCGGGACAGGGGATTTCTCGGGGGCCAACGTCCTGACTTTC. The genes are TRBV7-6 and TRBJ2-6; 10 bases agree with TRBD1. The CDR3 runs to 20 residues. Trimming at V came to 4 bases and at J to 4 bases, leaving 16 bases not matched to a gene. The V gene's germline CDR1 is SGHVS and CDR2 FNYEAQ.

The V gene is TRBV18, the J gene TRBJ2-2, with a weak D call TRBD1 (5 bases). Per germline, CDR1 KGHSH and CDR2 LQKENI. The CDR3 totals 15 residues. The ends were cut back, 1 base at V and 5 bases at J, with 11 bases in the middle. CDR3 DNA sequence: TGTGCCAGCTCACCACAGGGGCCGGCGACCGGGGAGCTGTTTTTT. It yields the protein CASSPQGPATGELFF.

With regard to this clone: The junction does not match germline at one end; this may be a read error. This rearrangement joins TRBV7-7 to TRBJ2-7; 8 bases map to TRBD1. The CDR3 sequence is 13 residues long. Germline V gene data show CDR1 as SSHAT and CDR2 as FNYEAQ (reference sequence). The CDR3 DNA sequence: TGTGCTAGCAGCGCGGGACAGGTGTACGAGCAGTACTTC. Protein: CASSAGQVYEQYF. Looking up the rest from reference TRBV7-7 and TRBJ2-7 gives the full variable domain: GAGVSQSPRYKVTKRGQDVTLRCDPISSHATLYWYQQALGQGPEFLTYFNYEAQPDKSGLPSDRFSAERPEGSISTLTIQRTEQRDSAMYRCASSAGQVYEQYFGPGTRLTVT.